This T cell receptor (beta chain) was sequenced during a study of shared clonotypes between healthy human individuals (dated by TCRdb to about 2020). With respect to the entire study: The cohort comprised a couple of women and a few men aged 18 to 49 years. For each donor, three plates each were used for CD4 naive and CD4 memory, two plates were used for CD8 naive, and one plate was used for CD8 memory. The study deeply sequenced blood TCR repertoires of five healthy adults to estimate repertoire size and the extent of clonotype sharing between individuals. To increase sequencing depth and limit assay-specific biases, TCR repertoire library preparation and sequencing were carried out by different laboratories using diverse techniques. Each donor's leukapheresis produced roughly between about 0.8 and 10 billion PBMCs. What the study reported, not specific to this receptor: Sampling was restricted to blood, and TCR repertoires in tissues likely differ from the TCR repertoires found in blood. Compared with non-shared clonotypes, clonotypes shared by all four sorted-subset donors had higher generation probabilities. Pairwise subsampling indicated that sequencing depth was expected to affect the degree of clonotype sharing among donors. Sharing across a few donors was observed for about 4.8% of naive CD4, less than 4% of naive CD8, 2% to 2.5% of memory CD4, and roughly 0.4% of memory CD8 clonotypes. Even with the large sequencing depth, rarefaction of the sorted-subset datasets indicated that sequencing was incomplete. Larger estimated clonotype richness was generally found for naive subsets than for memory subsets. Because the study included a small number of donors, the genetic and exposure-history diversity represented was limited.

V is reduced by 1 base and J by 1 base, leaving a spacing of 5 bases between them. CDR1 and CDR2, looked up from the germline V gene (reference sequence), are SGHKS and YYEKEE. The CDR3 starts with the cysteine, ends with the phenylalanine, and has 13 residues. Of the read, only the CDR3 DNA is kept; its 39 bases are in frame from base 1. Using the deep immunoSEQ assay, TCR CDR3 regions were amplified from genomic DNA by multiplex PCR. Genomic DNA extracted from each cell subset was distributed evenly over all wells of several immunoSEQ 96-well plates, and each plate served as one replicate. For sorted subsets, roughly 0.2 ug genomic DNA, equal to tens of thousands of T cell genomes, was loaded into each replicate PCR. Purified libraries were quantified with a Qubit 3.0 fluorometer, sized on a Bioanalyzer 2100, and re-quantified with the KAPA Library Quantification kit. Every immunoSEQ 96-well plate was sequenced on a separate single-read 150-cycle Illumina NextSeq 550 flow cell. Regarding the original processing steps: Because the immunoSEQ output included only junctional sequences and no quality scores, the filtering could not be the same as the filtering used for full-length reads. To assign V/J genes and CDR3, sequences were annotated against IMGT germline references using PyIR, a Python wrapper for IgBLAST v1.9. Reads were filtered out if the reads had weak V/J assignments (E-value above 1e-6), no CDR3, stop codons, out-of-frame junctions, or ambiguous translated residues. V3J clonotypes were defined as sequences sharing the same inferred V gene, J gene, and CDR3 amino acid sequence. Percentage overlap between repertoires was computed as shared unique clonotypes divided by the size of the smaller repertoire. RTK rarefaction, the Chao1 estimator, and Recon v2.1 estimates of unobserved clonotypes were used to assess repertoire richness. For all TCRbeta clonotypes obtained by the gDNA method from a handful of donors, generation probabilities were computed with OLGA. TCRdb carries this immuneACCESS record with in-frame sequences only. Its versions omit some clonotypes, under half of them owing to an unresolved V gene in the studies checked, with the rest unexplained. Clone size and V and J calls were adopted from that table, with D and trimming inferred from the DNA. For this sample there are 1.4 million to 1.5 million clones; roughly 95% appear just once. The ten largest account for 0.95% to 1.5% of the sample.

About this clone itself: The clone's antigen remains unknown. No base qualities exist here, and no much larger clone lies one base off it.

Healthy HIV-negative adults with no recently reported acute infections or vaccinations were included as donors. Every donor was a Caucasian adult living in Nashville, Tennessee, USA. CD4+ T cells were enriched through magnetic negative selection, after which naive cells were positively selected on CD45RA and the remaining negative fraction served as the memory subset. Blood was collected by leukapheresis, and PBMCs were isolated by Ficoll-Histopaque density gradient centrifugation and then cryopreserved in liquid nitrogen vapor phase. Purity and quantity of every magnetically sorted T cell population were checked by analytical flow cytometry. Genomic DNA was isolated from every sorted fraction and measured by UV absorbance on a Nanodrop 2000c.

The sequence derives from a young man in good health. Material for sequencing was naive CD4+ T cells sorted from blood. The sample's cell subset or site label, in plain terms: CD45RA+ positively selected. The rearrangement combines TRBV5-5 with TRBJ2-5, with no reliable assignment of the D segment. DNA sequence: TGTGCCAGCAGCTTGATGGGCCAAGAGACCCAGTACTTC. This sequence encodes CASSLMGQETQYF.